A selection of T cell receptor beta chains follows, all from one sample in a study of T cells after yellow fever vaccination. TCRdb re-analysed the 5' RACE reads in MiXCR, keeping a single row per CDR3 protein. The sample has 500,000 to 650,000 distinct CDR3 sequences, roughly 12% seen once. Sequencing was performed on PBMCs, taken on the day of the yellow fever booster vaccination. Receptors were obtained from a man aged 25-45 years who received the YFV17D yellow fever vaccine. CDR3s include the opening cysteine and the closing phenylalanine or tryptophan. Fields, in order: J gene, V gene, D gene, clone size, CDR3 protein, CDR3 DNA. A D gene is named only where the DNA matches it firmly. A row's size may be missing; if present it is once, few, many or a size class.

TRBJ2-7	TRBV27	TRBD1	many	CASTGGQRYEQYF	TGTGCCAGTACTGGGGGACAGCGCTACGAGCAGTACTTC
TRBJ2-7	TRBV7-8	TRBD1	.	CASSLEEYRGHYEQYF	TGTGCCAGCAGCTTAGAGGAGTACAGGGGGCACTACGAGCAGTACTTC
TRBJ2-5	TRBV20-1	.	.	CSASGTGRTETQYF	TGCAGTGCTAGCGGGACGGGCAGGACGGAGACCCAGTACTTC
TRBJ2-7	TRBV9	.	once	CASSGGGEAYEQYF	TGTGCCAGCAGCGGTGGGGGCGAGGCCTACGAGCAGTACTTC
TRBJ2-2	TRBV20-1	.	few	CSAYWGTGELFF	TGCAGTGCTTATTGGGGTACCGGGGAGCTGTTTTTT
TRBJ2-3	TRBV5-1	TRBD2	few	CASSIGAGRSTDTQYF	TGCGCCAGCAGCATAGGAGCGGGAAGGTCAACAGATACGCAGTATTTT
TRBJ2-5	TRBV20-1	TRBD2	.	CSARDRRASGRPGETQYF	TGCAGTGCTAGAGATAGGCGGGCTAGCGGGAGGCCGGGGGAGACCCAGTACTTC
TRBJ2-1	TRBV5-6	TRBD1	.	CASSEAGTGVYNEQFF	TGTGCCAGCAGCGAAGCCGGGACAGGGGTCTACAATGAGCAGTTCTTC
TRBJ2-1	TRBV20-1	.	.	CSAGPLAQNEQFF	TGCAGTGCTGGTCCCCTAGCCCAGAATGAGCAGTTCTTC
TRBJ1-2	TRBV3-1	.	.	CASSQDAGRRNYGYTF	TGTGCCAGCAGCCAAGATGCGGGACGGAGAAACTATGGCTACACCTTC